The 30 T cell receptor beta chains below come from one sample, sequenced in a study of T cells in women clearing cervical HPV infection. Method: immunoSEQ multiplex PCR; TCRdb's copy keeps in-frame clones and lacks some. The sample table includes fewer than 30,000 clones. Sequenced material: blood buffy coat. The receptors come from a woman between 18 and 70 years old with a cervical HPV16 infection that either progressed to CIN3+ or cleared (not recorded which).

Notes on this clone: The sequence runs out 3 residues before the end of the CDR3; the remainder is reconstructed from the germline J gene. The V and J genes are TRBV5-4 and TRBJ2-3; the D gene is possibly TRBD2 (6 bases). V lost 5 bases and J 2 bases, leaving 15 bases between the germline ends. Per the germline V gene, CDR1 is SGHNT and CDR2 is YYREEE (reference sequence). This CDR3 comprises 15 residues. The DNA read from the CDR3 is TGTGCCAGCAGGGGGGGAGCGTCGCTCACAGATACG. As protein: CASRGGASLTDT. The complete CDR3 protein is CASRGGASLTDTQYF. The variable domain in full, completed from reference TRBV5-4 and TRBJ2-3, reads ETGVTQSPTHLIKTRGQQVTLRCSSQSGHNTVSWYQQALGQGPQFIFQYYREEENGRGNFPPRFSGLQFPNYSSELNVNALELDDSALYLCASRGGASLTDTQYFGPGTRLTVL.

A word on this clone: The DNA ends 3 residues before the CDR3 does, and the rest of the CDR3 is filled in from the germline J gene. V and J are TRBV2 and TRBJ2-1; tentatively, D is TRBD1 (6 bases). Germline V CDR1 and CDR2: SNHLY, FYNNEI. V was cut by 3 bases and J by 9 bases, with 18 bases left in between. CDR3 size: 15 residues. CDR3 DNA, as far as it was read: TGTGCCAGCAGTGAGTCAGCCAGGGAACAGGGTGAG. Residues: CASSESAREQGE. The entire CDR3 reads CASSESAREQGEQFF.

Comments on this clone: Read data end 3 residues before the CDR3 end; the end is taken from the germline J gene. The gene calls are TRBV6-2 or TRBV6-3 and TRBJ2-5; 10 nucleotides agree with TRBD2. This CDR3 contains 15 residues. CDR1 is MNHEY and CDR2 is SVGEGT in the germline V gene. Trimming at V came to 3 bases and at J to 5 bases, leaving 6 bases not matched to a gene. Partial CDR3 DNA: TGTGCCAGCAGTTATCTAGCGGGAGTCGGGGAGACC. It specifies CASSYLAGVGET. The complete CDR3 sequence is CASSYLAGVGETQYF.

About this clone itself: With the read ending 3 residues before the CDR3 end, the germline J gene is used to fill in that end. The V and J genes are TRBV27 and TRBJ2-3; D is uncertain. CDR3 length equals 14 residues. V dropped 1 base and J dropped 4 bases, with 9 bases sitting between them. Per the germline V gene, CDR1 is MNHEY and CDR2 is SMNVEV (reference sequence). The CDR3 loop reads CASSLFYTADTQYF. The CDR3 bases that were read are TGTGCCAGCAGTTTATTTTACACAGCAGATACG.

Details on this clone: The sequence runs out 3 residues before the end of the CDR3; the remainder is reconstructed from the germline J gene. The chain joins TRBV4-1 to TRBJ1-2; no clear D gene. The germline gives CDR1 MGHRA, CDR2 YSYEKL. The CDR3 has 14 amino acids. The CDR3 here is CASSQERQAYGYTF. CDR3 bases read: TGCGCCAGCAGCCAAGAAAGGCAGGCCTACGGC.

About this clone itself: The CDR3 end lies 3 residues beyond the end of the read and is filled in from the germline J gene. The chain combines TRBV6-4 with TRBJ2-1; 11 nucleotides align to TRBD2. Germline V gene lookup returns CDR1 MRHNA and CDR2 SNTAGT. The CDR3 loop spans 15 amino acids. The J segment lost 7 bases and the V segment lost 3 bases, leaving 5 bases of the junction unmatched. The sequenced part of the CDR3 DNA is TGTGCCAGCAGTGATGAAACTAGCGGGGGAAATGAG. It codes for CASSDETSGGNE. The complete CDR3 sequence is CASSDETSGGNEQFF.

CDR3 sequence: CASSQGQIYGYTF. CDR3 DNA (partial): TGCGCCAGCAGCCAAGGGCAGATCTATGGC. The chain joins TRBV4-1 to TRBJ1-2; the D is unclear. The missing CDR3 end, 3 residues past where the read stops, is filled in from the germline J gene. V lost 1 base and J lost 4, with 7 bases in between. CDR1 is MGHRA, CDR2 YSYEKL, per germline. There are 13 residues in the CDR3.

Worth noting for this clone: The read terminates 3 residues ahead of where the CDR3 ends, so the germline J gene completes it. V is TRBV5-1 and J is TRBJ1-2; TRBD1 is a possible D gene (5 bases). V lost 1 base and J lost 4, with 11 bases in between. Germline CDR1 is SGHRS and CDR2 is YFSETQ. CDR3 size: 14 residues. The DNA read from the CDR3 is TGCGCCAGCAGCTTGACGGCCGGGGGCTATGGC. It is translated as CASSLTAGGYG. The entire CDR3 reads CASSLTAGGYGYTF.

About this clone: The observed sequence ends 3 residues before the CDR3 terminus, with the missing tail filled in from the germline J gene. The chain combines TRBV6-2 or TRBV6-3 with TRBJ2-1, with TRBD2 identical over 7 bases. Trimming took 11 bases from V and 7 from J; bases not matched to a gene: 5. Germline CDR1 is MNHEY and CDR2 is SVGEGT. The length of the CDR3 is 11 residues. This CDR3 is CAGGGGNEQFF. The sequenced CDR3 bases are TGTGCCGGTGGGGGGGGAAATGAG.

Partial CDR3 DNA: TGCAGTGCTAGATCCAGGGTGAACACTGAA. Protein product: CSARSRVNTE. The whole CDR3 protein is CSARSRVNTEAFF. The V gene is TRBV20-1, the J gene TRBJ1-1; the D gene is possibly TRBD1 (5 bases). The CDR3 end falls 3 residues outside the read, so it is completed with the germline J gene. The CDR3 covers 13 residues. V lost 2 bases and J 0 bases, leaving 7 bases between the germline ends. Germline CDR1 and CDR2: DFQATT and SNEGSKA (reference sequence).

Comments on this clone: The DNA ends 3 residues before the CDR3 does, and the rest of the CDR3 is filled in from the germline J gene. This sequence joins TRBV30 and TRBJ2-1; D is undetermined. CDR1 GTSNPN and CDR2 SVGIG come from the germline V gene (reference sequence). The V end lost 0 bases, the J end lost 0 bases, and 18 bases lay between the germline ends. The CDR3 extends over 18 amino acids. The CDR3 region is CAWSVLAALSSSYNEQFF. CDR3 bases read: TGTGCCTGGAGTGTACTCGCGGCCCTTTCGAGCTCCTACAATGAG.

Concerning this clone: The sequence runs out 3 residues before the end of the CDR3; the remainder is reconstructed from the germline J gene. The chain links TRBV2 to TRBJ2-1; possible D gene TRBD2, 5 bases. This CDR3 has 13 amino acids. Trimming removed 6 bases from V and 6 bases from J, with 12 bases in between. In germline, CDR1 is SNHLY, CDR2 FYNNEI. The part of the CDR3 DNA that was read is TGTGCCAGCAGGGTGTATCGGGGCAATGAG. Protein sequence: CASRVYRGNE. From start to end, the CDR3 is CASRVYRGNEQFF.

For this clone: The sequenced fragment ends 3 residues before the CDR3 boundary, so the rest is inferred from the germline J gene. V gene TRBV20-1 combines with J gene TRBJ2-1; 8 positions agree with TRBD2. The CDR3 totals 13 residues. CDR1 is DFQATT and CDR2 is SNEGSKA in the germline V gene (reference sequence). V shed 4 bases and J 7 bases; nucleotides not matched to a gene: 6. The covered CDR3 bases are TGCAGTGCTATAACGGGGGGGCAAAATGAG. Protein: CSAITGGQNE. The whole CDR3 sequence reads CSAITGGQNEQFF.

Regarding this clone: The DNA ends 3 residues before the CDR3 does, and the rest of the CDR3 is filled in from the germline J gene. This chain links TRBV20-1 with TRBJ2-3, with a tentative D call TRBD2 (6 bases). V lost 3 bases, J lost 2 bases, and 12 bases lay in between. CDR3 size: 14 residues. Germline V CDR1 and CDR2: DFQATT, SNEGSKA (reference sequence). The sequenced part of the CDR3 DNA is TGCAGTGCTAGGACTCCTAGCGACACAGATACG. As protein: CSARTPSDTDT. The full CDR3 reads CSARTPSDTDTQYF.

Turning to this clone: The observed sequence ends 3 residues before the CDR3 terminus, with the missing tail filled in from the germline J gene. This chain links TRBV7-8 with TRBJ1-2; no clear D gene. V gave up 4 bases and J gave up 6 bases, with 12 bases separating them. CDR1 SGHVS and CDR2 FQNEAQ come from the germline V gene. The CDR3 spans 13 residues. CDR3 amino acids: CASSSTGSHGYTF. CDR3 bases read: TGTGCCAGCAGCTCAACGGGGTCACATGGC.

A remark on this clone: The read gets to within 3 residues of the CDR3 end, and the germline J gene fills in the rest. The V call is TRBV14, the J call TRBJ1-2; D unclear. The germline gives CDR1 SGHDN, CDR2 FVKESK. The CDR3 contains 14 residues. Deletions cut 0 bases from V and 2 bases from J, with 7 bases between. CDR3 loop: CASSQDTGNYGYTF. The sequenced part of the CDR3 DNA is TGTGCCAGCAGCCAAGATACGGGGAACTATGGC.

Concerning this clone itself: The missing CDR3 end, 3 residues past where the read stops, is filled in from the germline J gene. This rearrangement joins TRBV7-2 to TRBJ1-2; D unclear. From germline, CDR1 is SGHTA and CDR2 FQGNSA. This CDR3 is built from 14 residues. V gave up 5 bases and J gave up 0 bases, with 10 bases separating them. CDR3 sequence: CASSPFTANYGYTF. The sequenced part of the CDR3 DNA is TGTGCCAGCAGCCCATTCACAGCTAACTATGGC.

Notes on this clone: The read gets to within 3 residues of the CDR3 end, and the germline J gene fills in the rest. This rearrangement joins TRBV20-1 to TRBJ2-1; 9 bases agree with TRBD2. The V gene end was trimmed by 5 bases and the J gene end by 9 bases; junction bases not matched to a gene: 17. The CDR3 covers 16 residues. Germline CDR1 DFQATT, CDR2 SNEGSKA (reference sequence). The covered CDR3 bases are TGCAGTGCTCGAGTCTTAGCGGGAGAGCGTTTCGGTGAG. It yields the protein CSARVLAGERFGE. The whole CDR3 protein reads CSARVLAGERFGEQFF.

In the case of this clone: The sequenced fragment ends 3 residues before the CDR3 boundary, so the rest is inferred from the germline J gene. The V and J genes are TRBV29-1 and TRBJ2-2, with 7 bases aligning to TRBD2. CDR1 and CDR2 from the germline V gene are SQVTM and ANQGSEA. CDR3 length: 14 amino acids. The V and J ends lost 2 bases and 6 bases, in that order; junction bases with no gene match: 6. The CDR3 spells CSVELRGRPGELFF. Partial CDR3 DNA: TGCAGCGTTGAATTGCGCGGGAGACCCGGGGAG.

As regards this clone: Read data end 3 residues before the CDR3 end; the end is taken from the germline J gene. The chain joins TRBV18 to TRBJ1-2; no clear D. From germline, CDR1 is KGHSH and CDR2 LQKENI. This CDR3 contains 13 residues. The CDR3 bases that were read are TGTGCCAGCTCACCTTCTAACACAGATACC. Translation gives CASSPSNTDT. Given in full, the CDR3 is CASSPSNTDTYTF.

Comments on this clone: Sequencing ends 3 residues short of the CDR3 end; the germline J gene provides the rest. The chain uses TRBV4-1 and TRBJ1-5; a possible D gene is TRBD1 (5 bases). The germline gives CDR1 MGHRA, CDR2 YSYEKL. V shed 3 bases and J shed 5 bases, with 11 bases lying between them. The CDR3 is 14 residues long. Incomplete CDR3 DNA: TGCGCCAGCAGCCAGCAGGGAGGAGATCAGCCC. It encodes CASSQQGGDQP. The whole CDR3 is CASSQQGGDQPQHF.

In regard to this clone: The read falls 3 residues short of the CDR3 end, and the missing part is taken from the germline J gene. The rearrangement uses TRBV5-1 and TRBJ1-4, with 8 nucleotides matching TRBD1. The CDR3 spans 15 residues. Looked up from germline, CDR1 is SGHRS and CDR2 is YFSETQ. The V and J ends lost 2 bases and 4 bases, in that order; junction bases with no gene match: 4. The CDR3 DNA, read in part, is TGCGCCAGCAGCTTCCAGGGGGCGCTTAATGAAAAA. Protein product: CASSFQGALNEK. The CDR3 in its entirety is CASSFQGALNEKLFF.

To note about this clone: The read gets to within 3 residues of the CDR3 end, and the germline J gene fills in the rest. The genes are TRBV5-5 and TRBJ1-6; D might be TRBD1 (5 bases). CDR3 length equals 15 residues. CDR1 is SGHKS, CDR2 YYEKEE, per germline (reference sequence). Trimming took 4 bases from V and 5 from J, leaving 13 bases between them. The chain's CDR3 is CASSTRGGDNSPLHF. The sequenced part of the CDR3 DNA is TGTGCCAGCAGCACCCGGGGGGGGGATAATTCACCC.

Of note for this clone: The read halts 3 residues ahead of the CDR3 end, with the missing end drawn from the germline J gene. The gene calls are TRBV12-5 and TRBJ2-3, with 9 bases aligning to TRBD2. The CDR3 has 18 amino acids. The germline V gene has CDR1 LGHNT and CDR2 FRNRAP. With 4 bases clipped from V and 0 bases from J, the junction kept 11 bases outside the gene matches. The CDR3 sequence: CASGSALTSGLSTDTQYF. CDR3 DNA (partial): TGTGCTAGTGGTTCGGCCCTCACTAGCGGGTTAAGCACAGATACG.

Concerning this clone: The CDR3 end is not reached by the read, which stops 3 residues before it; the germline J gene fills it in. This sequence joins TRBV6-4 and TRBJ2-2; 8 nucleotides align to TRBD2. Per the germline V gene, CDR1 is MRHNA and CDR2 is SNTAGT. CDR3 length: 13 residues. With V trimmed by 8 bases and J by 6 bases, 5 bases remained unmatched. The CDR3 DNA, read in part, is TGTGCCAGCCACGGGACTAGTGCCGGGGAG. Amino acids: CASHGTSAGE. The full CDR3 reads CASHGTSAGELFF.

Comments on this clone: The read stops 3 residues short of the end of the CDR3; the missing end is completed from the germline J gene. The chain couples TRBV29-1 to TRBJ2-7, with 9 positions matching TRBD1. CDR3 size: 13 residues. V was clipped by 5 bases and J by 3 bases; unmatched bases: 5. Germline CDR1 is SQVTM and CDR2 is ANQGSEA. The part of the CDR3 DNA that was read is TGCAGCGTTAGGGCGGGACAGGGCTACGAG. Protein sequence: CSVRAGQGYE. The whole CDR3 sequence is CSVRAGQGYEQYF.

Of note for this clone: The DNA ends 3 residues before the CDR3 does, and the rest of the CDR3 is filled in from the germline J gene. The V gene is TRBV10-1, the J gene TRBJ2-7, with 9 bases fitting TRBD2. This CDR3 has 15 residues. Germline CDR1 reads WNHNN; CDR2 reads SYGVQD (reference sequence). The trim removed 7 bases at V and 1 base at J, leaving 8 bases unmatched. CDR3 DNA (partial): TGCGCCAGCAACGAGGGAGCGGGAGGATCCTACGAG. Residues: CASNEGAGGSYE. The whole CDR3 sequence reads CASNEGAGGSYEQYF.

With regard to this clone: The CDR3 is cut off 3 residues early in the read; its end comes from the germline J gene. The chain joins TRBV2 to TRBJ2-5, with 9 positions matching TRBD2. Germline V CDR1 and CDR2: SNHLY, FYNNEI. V was clipped by 5 bases and J by 5 bases; unmatched bases: 3. CDR3 length: 13 amino acids. The covered CDR3 bases are TGTGCCAGCAGTTCCGGGACTAGCGAGACC. Protein: CASSSGTSET. The complete CDR3 reads CASSSGTSETQYF.

As regards this clone: Read sequence stops 3 residues before the CDR3 end, and the germline J gene provides the missing end. Distinct nucleotide sequences in the sample also encode this CDR3. The chain links TRBV13 to TRBJ2-7; 10 bases map to TRBD2. J lost 4 bases, V lost 2 bases, and 5 bases had no gene match. In germline, CDR1 is PRHDT, CDR2 FYEKMQ (reference sequence). CDR3 length: 15 amino acids. The CDR3 spells CASSLSPSGGYEQYF. The CDR3 DNA, read in part, is TGTGCCAGCAGCTTATCCCCTAGCGGGGGTTACGAG.

To note about this clone: The read ends 3 residues before the CDR3 terminus; that terminus is restored from the germline J gene. The genes are TRBV7-2 and TRBJ1-2; a possible D gene is TRBD1 (6 bases). The germline gives CDR1 SGHTA, CDR2 FQGNSA. Deletions cut 7 bases from V and 6 bases from J, with 15 bases between. CDR3 size: 13 residues. Here the CDR3 reads CASTPGRGDGYTF. The DNA read from the CDR3 is TGTGCCAGCACCCCGGGCAGGGGAGATGGC.